What follows are 22 T cell receptor beta chains derived from one specimen sequenced in a study of blood T cell repertoires in COVID-19. Assay: immunoSEQ multiplex PCR; the TCRdb copy retains only in-frame clones and omits some. The sample holds roughly 200,000 clones, over 75% seen once. The sequenced sample was peripheral blood. Receptors originate from a middle-aged man who had recovered from COVID-19.

The chain has TRBV21-1 and TRBJ2-1; TRBD1 reflects the table's D call only, with no check against the DNA. TRBV21-1 is noted as a pseudogene. The CDR3 has 18 residues. CDR3 sequence reads: CASSKVLRGDRAYNEQFF. In DNA, the CDR3 is TGTGCCAGCAGCAAAGTCTTGAGAGGGGACAGGGCCTACAATGAGCAGTTCTTC.

The chain is built from TRBV30 and TRBJ2-7; 8 positions match TRBD2. The CDR3 has 15 residues. After removal of 4 bases from V and 7 bases from J, the junction contained 15 bases not matched to a gene. CDR1 and CDR2 from the germline V gene are GTSNPN and SVGIG (reference sequence). The CDR3 region has the DNA TGTGCCTGGAATTCCCCGACTAGCGTCTTGGAAGAGCAGTACTTC. Amino acids: CAWNSPTSVLEEQYF.

This clone was detected a few times. The V call is TRBV18, the J call TRBJ1-1; TRBD1 might be the D (6 bases). CDR3 length equals 14 residues. V dropped 3 bases and J dropped 1 base, with 9 bases sitting between them. Germline values: CDR1 KGHSH, CDR2 LQKENI. The CDR3 sequence: CASSPSTGNTEAFF. The CDR3 DNA reads TGTGCCAGCTCACCCTCGACAGGGAACACTGAAGCTTTCTTT.

This clone was recorded only once. The chain recombines TRBV2 with TRBJ1-1; D perhaps matches TRBD1 (5 bases). V lost 10 bases to trimming and J lost 5 bases, with 14 bases between them. Germline CDR1 is SNHLY and CDR2 is FYNNEI. The CDR3 length is 12 residues. This chain's CDR3 is CATHRFLTEAFF. The DNA of the CDR3 is TGTGCCACCCACAGGTTTTTGACTGAAGCTTTCTTT. Variable domain in full (rest from reference TRBV2 and TRBJ1-1): EPEVTQTPSHQVTQMGQEVILRCVPISNHLYFYWYRQILGQKVEFLVSFYNNEISEKSEIFDDQFSVERPDGSNFTLKIRSTKLEDSAMYFCATHRFLTEAFFGQGTRLTVV.

V usage is TRBV5-1 and J usage is TRBJ2-5; TRBD1 matches at 10 bases. There are 14 residues in the CDR3. The V segment lost 0 bases and the J segment 5 bases; nucleotides outside the gene matches: 1. From germline, CDR1 is SGHRS and CDR2 YFSETQ. The CDR3 sequence: CASSLAGQGETQYF. The CDR3 region has the DNA TGCGCCAGCAGCTTGGCGGGACAGGGGGAGACCCAGTACTTC.

The chain has TRBV18 and TRBJ1-2; 9 nucleotides line up with TRBD1. This CDR3 is 15 amino acids long. V was pared by 3 bases and J by 2 bases, with 4 bases of the junction left unmatched. From germline, CDR1 is KGHSH and CDR2 LQKENI. This CDR3 reads CASSPGQGNNYGYTF. The CDR3 DNA follows: TGTGCCAGCTCACCCGGACAGGGGAACAACTATGGCTACACCTTC.

The V and J genes are TRBV5-1 and TRBJ2-1; weak D call: TRBD1 (6 bases). Germline V gives CDR1 SGHRS, CDR2 YFSETQ. V dropped 4 bases and J dropped 2 bases, with 13 bases sitting between them. The CDR3 consists of 15 residues. The DNA of the CDR3 is TGCGCCAGCAGCGAGGACAGACTTACCTACAATGAGCAGTTCTTC. Residues: CASSEDRLTYNEQFF. Based on the CDR3 plus reference TRBV5-1 and TRBJ2-1, the full variable domain is KAGVTQTPRYLIKTRGQQVTLSCSPISGHRSVSWYQQTPGQGLQFLFEYFSETQRNKGNFPGRFSGRQFSNSRSEMNVSTLELGDSALYLCASSEDRLTYNEQFFGPGTRLTVL.

The rearrangement uses TRBV7-9 and TRBJ2-7, with TRBD1 identical over 11 bases. Per the germline V gene, CDR1 is SEHNR and CDR2 is FQNEAQ (reference sequence). V dropped 3 bases and J dropped 2; count of bases not matched to a gene: 3. There are 15 residues in the CDR3. The CDR3 region is CASSFGTGGPYEQYF. For the CDR3, the DNA is TGTGCCAGCAGCTTTGGGACAGGGGGACCCTACGAGCAGTACTTC.

This sequence joins TRBV7-8 and TRBJ2-5; D not certain. Trimming took 5 bases from V and 5 from J, leaving 6 bases between them. Germline V gene lookup returns CDR1 SGHVS and CDR2 FQNEAQ. This CDR3 comprises 11 residues. This CDR3 is CASSPRETQYF. The CDR3, as DNA: TGTGCCAGCAGCCCCCGGGAGACCCAGTACTTC. The whole variable domain, remainder taken from reference TRBV7-8 and TRBJ2-5, is GAGVSQSPRYKVAKRGQDVALRCDPISGHVSLFWYQQALGQGPEFLTYFQNEAQLDKSGLPSDRFFAERPEGSVSTLKIQRTQQEDSAVYLCASSPRETQYFGPGTRLLVL.

This rearrangement joins TRBV19 to TRBJ2-1, with 12 bases lining up with TRBD2. The CDR3 extends over 18 amino acids. The germline V gene encodes CDR1 LNHDA and CDR2 SQIVND (reference sequence). With V trimmed by 1 base and J by 9 bases, 13 bases remained unmatched. The CDR3 DNA reads as TGTGCCAGTAGTATAGCGGCTCGGACTAGCGGGACCCTCGGTGAGCAGTTCTTC. Protein: CASSIAARTSGTLGEQFF.

This chain links TRBV27 with TRBJ2-3; 8 positions match TRBD1. Trimming cost V 6 bases and J 0 bases; bases outside gene matches: 23. Germline CDR1 reads MNHEY; CDR2 reads SMNVEV (reference sequence). The CDR3 sequence is 21 residues long. CDR3: CASSPTNLGQGATLSTDTQYF. DNA for the CDR3: TGTGCCAGCAGCCCCACGAATTTAGGGCAGGGGGCTACCTTAAGCACAGATACGCAGTATTTT.

V gene TRBV10-3 combines with J gene TRBJ2-2; weak D call: TRBD2 (5 bases). The V and J ends lost 2 bases and 5 bases respectively, with 9 bases between them. This CDR3 has 14 amino acids. Per the germline V gene, CDR1 is ENHRY and CDR2 is SYGVKD. The CDR3 nucleotides are TGTGCCATCAGTGAGGGACTCCTTACCGGGGAGCTGTTTTTT. Its protein product is CAISEGLLTGELFF.

The V gene is TRBV3-1 (or the pseudogene TRBV3-2), the J gene TRBJ2-7; no firm D call. This CDR3 comprises 13 residues. V shed 4 bases and J shed 3 bases, with 10 bases lying between them. Germline values: CDR1 LGHDT, CDR2 YNNKEL (reference sequence). The CDR3 loop is CASSPLGVYEQYF. The CDR3 DNA reads as TGTGCCAGCAGCCCGCTCGGAGTCTACGAGCAGTACTTC.

The chain recombines TRBV20-1 with TRBJ1-2, with 9 bases identical to TRBD1. The CDR3 sequence is 11 residues long. CDR1 is DFQATT and CDR2 is SNEGSKA in the germline V gene (reference sequence). V lost 7 bases, J lost 8 bases, and 5 bases stayed unmatched. The CDR3 coding sequence is TGCAGTGTAAGGACAGGGGAAGGCTACACCTTC. Its protein is CSVRTGEGYTF.

This clone appeared once. The chain links TRBV5-1 to TRBJ2-5; 8 bases are a match to TRBD2. The trim removed 2 bases at V and 0 bases at J, leaving 3 bases unmatched. The CDR3 totals 15 residues. Germline-derived CDR1 and CDR2 are SGHRS and YFSETQ. In DNA, the CDR3 is TGCGCCAGCAGCTTAGCGGGAGTGGACCAAGAGACCCAGTACTTC. Protein: CASSLAGVDQETQYF.

The CDR3 DNA follows: TGTGCCACCAGCAGGGTAGGGGGTGTCAACGAGCAGTACTTC. This gives the protein CATSRVGGVNEQYF. V gene TRBV15 combines with J gene TRBJ2-7; D perhaps matches TRBD1 (6 bases). V gave up 3 bases and J gave up 5 bases, with 14 bases separating them. Germline loops: CDR1 LNHNV, CDR2 YYDKDF (reference sequence). This CDR3 is built from 14 residues.

This sequence joins TRBV29-1 and TRBJ2-1; perhaps TRBD1 as D (6 bases). Trimming stripped 7 bases from V and 5 bases from J, with 15 bases between. CDR1 and CDR2 from the germline V gene are SQVTM and ANQGSEA. The CDR3 is made up of 13 amino acids. CDR3 sequence (DNA): TGCAGCGGGGACACCAACAGAAACAATGAGCAGTTCTTC. This gives the protein CSGDTNRNNEQFF.

The CDR3 sequence is CAGSRGGPNTEAFF. The DNA of the CDR3 is TGTGCCGGCAGTCGCGGGGGTCCGAACACTGAAGCTTTCTTT. The rearrangement joins TRBV30 to TRBJ1-1, with D perhaps TRBD1 (5 bases). The CDR3 spans 14 residues. V lost 8 bases, J lost 1 base, and 17 bases lay in between. The germline gives CDR1 GTSNPN, CDR2 SVGIG (reference sequence).

The J gene is TRBJ2-7, the V gene TRBV2, with TRBD1 as a possible D gene (6 bases). V was trimmed by 5 bases and J by 3 bases, leaving 8 bases between them. CDR1 is SNHLY and CDR2 is FYNNEI in the germline V gene. The CDR3 covers 12 residues. As DNA, the CDR3 is TGTGCCAGCAGTCGGACAGACTACGAGCAGTACTTC. It translates to CASSRTDYEQYF.

V gene TRBV4-3 combines with J gene TRBJ1-6, with 9 nucleotides matching TRBD1. This CDR3 comprises 15 residues. V trimming: 5 bases; J trimming: 7 bases; junction bases outside the gene matches: 6. Germline assignment: CDR1 LGHNA and CDR2 YSLEER. The CDR3: CASSVQGAGNSPLHF. The CDR3 coding sequence is TGCGCCAGCAGCGTACAGGGGGCCGGGAATTCACCCCTCCACTTT.

This clone showed up just once. The J gene is TRBJ1-1, the V gene TRBV5-1; D is unresolved. V was trimmed by 3 bases and J by 6 bases, leaving 15 bases between them. CDR1 SGHRS and CDR2 YFSETQ come from the germline V gene. This CDR3 comprises 14 residues. As DNA, the CDR3 is TGCGCCAGCAGCTCACCGGATCGGGTCCCTGAAGCTTTCTTT. Translation: CASSSPDRVPEAFF.

In its sample, this clone was seen once. V is TRBV6-1 and J is TRBJ2-3, with 12 bases matching TRBD2. Germline CDR1 reads MNHNS; CDR2 reads SASEGT. This CDR3 is 17 amino acids long. The V segment lost 1 base and the J segment 6 bases; nucleotides outside the gene matches: 8. As DNA, the CDR3 is TGTGCCAGCAGTGAAGATCTAGCGGGAGGGCCTACGGATACGCAGTATTTT. It specifies CASSEDLAGGPTDTQYF.